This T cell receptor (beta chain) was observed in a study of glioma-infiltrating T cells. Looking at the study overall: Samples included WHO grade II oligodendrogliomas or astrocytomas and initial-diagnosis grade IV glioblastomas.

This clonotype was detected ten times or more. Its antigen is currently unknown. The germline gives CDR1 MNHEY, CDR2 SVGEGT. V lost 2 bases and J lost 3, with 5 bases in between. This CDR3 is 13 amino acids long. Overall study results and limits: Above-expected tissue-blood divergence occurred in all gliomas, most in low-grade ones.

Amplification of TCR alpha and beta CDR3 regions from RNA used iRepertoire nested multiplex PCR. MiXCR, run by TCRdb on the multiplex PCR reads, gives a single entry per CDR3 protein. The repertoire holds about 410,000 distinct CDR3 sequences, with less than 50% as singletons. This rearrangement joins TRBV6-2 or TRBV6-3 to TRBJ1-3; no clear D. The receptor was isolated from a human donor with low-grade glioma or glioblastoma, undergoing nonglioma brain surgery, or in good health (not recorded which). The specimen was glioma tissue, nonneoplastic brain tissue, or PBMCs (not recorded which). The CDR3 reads CASSYNLGNTIYF. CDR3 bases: TGTGCCAGCAGTTACAACCTTGGAAACACCATATATTTT.